One and the same sample provided the 21 T cell receptor beta chains below, sequenced in a study of T-cell reconstitution after alpha-beta-depleted transplantation in children. Unique molecular identifiers were built into the TCRbeta library. TCRdb independently ran MiXCR on the PCR reads; one entry per CDR3 protein. The sample holds approximately 290,000 distinct CDR3 sequences, roughly 10% seen once. The sample consisted of peripheral blood, taken 180 days after TCRalphabeta/CD19-depleted stem cell transplant. The origin of the receptors is a male patient between 2 and 10 years old who had a stem cell transplant for chronic granulomatous disease, so the T cells may come from the graft donor.

This clonotype was observed at least ten times. This sequence joins TRBV10-3 and TRBJ2-7; TRBD2 agrees at 11 bases. The CDR3 extends over 16 amino acids. V shed 0 bases, J shed 2 bases, and the junction held 3 bases outside the gene matches. CDR1 and CDR2 (germline): ENHRY, SYGVKD. CDR3 residues: CAISESGTSGTYEQYF. The CDR3 nucleotides are TGTGCCATCAGTGAGTCGGGGACTAGCGGAACCTACGAGCAGTACTTC.

The table lists this clonotype with many counts. V gene TRBV4-2 combines with J gene TRBJ2-7; D call uncertain. V was shortened by 0 bases and J by 0 bases, with 12 bases between the two germline ends. Germline V gene data show CDR1 as LGHNA and CDR2 as YNFKEQ. This CDR3 spans 16 amino acids. CDR3 sequence (DNA): TGTGCCAGCAGCCAAGAATTAGGCAGTCACTCCTACGAGCAGTACTTC. Translation gives CASSQELGSHSYEQYF.

This clonotype was counted many times. V usage is TRBV28 and J usage is TRBJ2-3, with 14 nucleotides matching TRBD2. V gave up 5 bases and J gave up 10 bases; unmatched junction bases: 2. The CDR3 consists of 13 residues. CDR1 MDHEN and CDR2 SYDVKM come from the germline V gene. The CDR3 spells CASSRTSGRPQYF. The CDR3 DNA sequence: TGTGCCAGCAGTCGGACTAGCGGGAGGCCGCAGTATTTT.

This clonotype has ten or more counts. The genes are TRBV29-1 and TRBJ2-1; TRBD2 agrees at 10 bases. J lost 10 bases, V lost 3 bases, and 12 bases had no gene match. The CDR3 spans 15 residues. Germline V gives CDR1 SQVTM, CDR2 ANQGSEA. The CDR3 region has the DNA TGCAGCGTTGACAGTCTGGTAGCGGGAGGTCGGGAGCAGTTCTTC. Encoded protein: CSVDSLVAGGREQFF.

This clonotype was counted many times. The V gene is TRBV4-1, the J gene TRBJ2-1; 8 bases align to TRBD2. This CDR3 spans 15 amino acids. Germline-derived CDR1 and CDR2 are MGHRA and YSYEKL. The trim removed 3 bases at V and 5 bases at J, leaving 6 bases unmatched. As DNA, the CDR3 is TGCGCCAGCAGCCAGAGACTAGCGCCTAACAATGAGCAGTTCTTC. This codes for CASSQRLAPNNEQFF.

This clonotype was counted at least ten times. This chain uses TRBV4-1 with TRBJ2-5; 8 bases match TRBD2. Germline values: CDR1 MGHRA, CDR2 YSYEKL. The junction had 15 bases not matched to a gene; V was cut back by 2 bases and J by 4 bases. The CDR3 runs to 18 residues. In DNA, the CDR3 is TGCGCCAGCAGCCAACCGAGGGTTTGGGCGGGAGGTGCAGAGACCCAGTACTTC. Its translation is CASSQPRVWAGGAETQYF.

With regard to this clonotype: This may come from a read error, since a much larger clone is one base off. V is TRBV4-1 and J is TRBJ2-5; D is undetermined. This CDR3 region has 15 residues. Germline V gene data show CDR1 as MGHRA and CDR2 as YSYEKL. CDR3 DNA: TGCGCCAGCATCCAAGATTGGGGTTCCCAAGAGACCCAGTACTTC. Encoded protein: CASIQDWGSQETQYF.

This clonotype was counted at least ten times. The rearrangement joins TRBV9 to TRBJ1-1; D remains ambiguous. Germline assignment: CDR1 SGDLS and CDR2 YYNGEE. V lost 3 bases and J 7 bases, leaving 13 bases between the germline ends. This CDR3 has 13 residues. The CDR3 sequence: CASSASGDYEAFF. The CDR3 region has the DNA TGTGCCAGCAGCGCATCAGGCGACTATGAAGCTTTCTTT.

As to this clonotype: This may be a read error: a much more frequent sequence differs by one nucleotide. The chain couples TRBV12-3 or TRBV12-4 to TRBJ2-3; 10 nucleotides line up with TRBD2. The CDR3 is made up of 17 amino acids. With 7 bases clipped from V and 5 bases from J, the junction kept 15 bases outside the gene matches. The CDR3 is CASITPFGTSAVDTQYF. CDR3 coding DNA: TGTGCCAGCATCACCCCGTTTGGGACTAGCGCTGTAGATACGCAGTATTTT.

This clonotype was recorded many times. The chain carries TRBV6-2 or TRBV6-3 and TRBJ2-7; possible D gene TRBD2, 6 bases. Per the germline V gene, CDR1 is MNHEY and CDR2 is SVGEGT. This CDR3 has 16 residues. Trimming removed 1 base from V and 6 bases from J, with 19 bases in between. The CDR3 bases are TGTGCCAGCAGTTACTATCAGCGGGCAACCCCTTGCGAGCAGTACTTC. Amino acid sequence: CASSYYQRATPCEQYF.

This clonotype appeared a single time. A much larger clone is a single base away; this may be a read error. The CDR3 does not end in the conserved phenylalanine or tryptophan, so this is likely a read error. The chain employs TRBV7-2 and TRBJ2-3; D is undetermined. Trimming stripped 2 bases from V and 0 bases from J, with 6 bases between. The CDR3 sequence is 14 residues long. Germline values: CDR1 SGHTA, CDR2 FQGNSA. In nucleotides, the CDR3 is TGTGCCAGCAGCTTATTTCCTAGCACAGATACGCAGTATCTT. Translated: CASSLFPSTDTQYL.

This clonotype was detected ten times or more. The rearrangement uses TRBV6-1 and TRBJ2-7, with 10 bases identical to TRBD1. The germline gives CDR1 MNHNS, CDR2 SASEGT. The CDR3 spans 14 residues. Trimming at V came to 5 bases and at J to 12 bases, leaving 13 bases not matched to a gene. Here the CDR3 reads CASSRSARQGALYF. The CDR3 nucleotides are TGTGCCAGCAGTCGAAGCGCGAGACAGGGGGCATTGTACTTC.

This clonotype was seen many times. This chain uses TRBV6-2 or TRBV6-3 with TRBJ2-5, with TRBD2 matching over 7 bases. Germline V gene data show CDR1 as MNHEY and CDR2 as SVGEGT. V was pared by 5 bases and J by 5 bases, with 26 bases of the junction left unmatched. The CDR3 is 20 amino acids. The CDR3 bases are TGTGCCAGCAGTCCAACCACCAGCGGGGTTGTCCCCTACCAAGAGGAGACCCAGTACTTC. This encodes CASSPTTSGVVPYQEETQYF.

This clonotype was recorded many times. V gene TRBV7-3 combines with J gene TRBJ2-3; D might be TRBD1 (6 bases). V was pared by 5 bases and J by 5 bases, with 23 bases between. The CDR3 runs to 17 residues. Germline assignment: CDR1 SGHTA and CDR2 FQGTGA. CDR3 in amino acids: CASSLRSDRTRGDTQYF. CDR3 bases: TGTGCCAGCAGCCTTCGATCTGACAGGACCCGAGGAGATACGCAGTATTTT.

This clonotype was observed at least ten times. The chain recombines TRBV28 with TRBJ2-5, with D possibly TRBD1 on 6 matching bases. The V gene's germline CDR1 is MDHEN and CDR2 SYDVKM. The V end lost 5 bases, the J end lost 1 base, and 11 bases lay between the germline ends. The CDR3 loop spans 14 amino acids. The CDR3 here is CASSIPRGQETQYF. The CDR3 DNA is TGTGCCAGCAGTATCCCCAGGGGCCAAGAGACCCAGTACTTC.

This clonotype has at least ten counts. The chain uses TRBV7-2 and TRBJ2-5, with D tentatively TRBD2 (7 bases). The CDR3 has 15 amino acids. Germline V lookup: CDR1 SGHTA, CDR2 FQGNSA. V was clipped by 5 bases and J by 5 bases, with 18 bases between them. CDR3: CASSTERGARETQYF. The CDR3 coding sequence is TGTGCCAGCAGCACGGAACGGGGGGCCAGGGAGACCCAGTACTTC.

This clonotype was recorded at least ten times. This sequence joins TRBV12-3 or TRBV12-4 and TRBJ2-4; TRBD2 might be the D (5 bases). V was shortened by 3 bases and J by 13 bases, with 13 bases between the two germline ends. The CDR3 consists of 12 residues. CDR3 in amino acids: CASSLREKGQYF. CDR3 nucleotides: TGTGCCAGCAGTTTGAGGGAAAAGGGACAGTACTTC.

This clonotype was recorded many times. This chain uses TRBV12-3 or TRBV12-4 with TRBJ2-5; possible D gene TRBD2, 6 bases. Trimming stripped 6 bases from V and 7 bases from J, with 12 bases between. The CDR3 consists of 12 residues. CDR3 protein: CASRPGLGTQYF. The CDR3 region has the DNA TGTGCCAGCAGACCGGGACTCGGGACCCAGTACTTC.

At least ten counts were recorded for this clonotype. The V gene is TRBV9, the J gene TRBJ2-3, with D possibly matching TRBD1 (5 bases). The V end lost 4 bases, the J end lost 4 bases, and 16 bases lay between the germline ends. Germline assignment: CDR1 SGDLS and CDR2 YYNGEE. The CDR3 is made up of 15 amino acids. The CDR3 region has the DNA TGTGCCAGCAGCATAACTTGGGGCTGGGCAGATACGCAGTATTTT. Protein: CASSITWGWADTQYF.

Comments on this clonotype: Being one base from a much bigger clone, this may be a read error. The V and J genes are TRBV14 and TRBJ2-1, with unresolved D. From germline, CDR1 is SGHDN and CDR2 FVKESK. The CDR3 spans 13 residues. The CDR3 here is CASSQDFSAEHFF. The CDR3 DNA is TGTGCCAGCAGCCAAGATTTCAGCGCCGAGCATTTCTTC.

This clonotype was observed at least ten times. The genes are TRBV20-1 and TRBJ1-4; D gene ambiguous. Germline assignment: CDR1 DFQATT and CDR2 SNEGSKA (reference sequence). This CDR3 spans 13 amino acids. V shed 5 bases and J shed 8 bases, with 15 bases lying between them. The CDR3 region has the DNA TGCAGTGCTCCCCCTGGCGCCGGGGAAAAACTGTTTTTT. It specifies CSAPPGAGEKLFF.